Given below is one T cell receptor (beta chain) in context. What it binds is not known. The repertoire was sequenced with immunoSEQ multiplex PCR; TCRdb's copy has only in-frame clones and lacks some. The sample includes some 130,000 clones, about 91% of them seen just once. The data are from a study of T cell responses to AZD1222 COVID-19 vaccine. Study-level findings and limits: Mostly white British, mostly female donors; authors suggested clonal diversity may be underestimated.

CDR1 and CDR2 (germline): SGHDN, FVKESK. This CDR3 spans 17 amino acids. Between the trimmed V and J ends, which lost 0 bases and 3 bases, there was a span of 17 bases. The sequence came from an adult in good health. The sample was peripheral blood, taken on day 0 of AZD1222 vaccination. The chain recombines TRBV14 with TRBJ1-2; D possibly corresponds to TRBD1 (5 bases). CDR3 in DNA: TGTGCCAGCAGCCAAGATCGCTTAAGGGGAAGATACTATGGCTACACCTTC. This sequence encodes CASSQDRLRGRYYGYTF.